This is a list of T cell receptor beta chains from one sample in a study of cytomegalovirus exposure and HLA in healthy donors. Profiled with immunoSEQ multiplex PCR; TCRdb holds only in-frame clones, not every one. The sample shows 120,000 or so clones, around 85% of them seen only once. The source material was PBMCs. These receptors all stem from a man aged 18 to 29 in good health and CMV-seropositive. CDR3s include the opening cysteine and the closing phenylalanine or tryptophan. A D gene is named only where the DNA matches it firmly. Clone sizes are given selectively: once, few, many, or a class where the clone is expanded.

D gene: TRBD2; V gene: TRBV10-3; J gene: TRBJ2-1; clone size: -; CDR3 protein: CAISDLAGVVNNEQFF; CDR3 DNA: TGTGCCATCAGTGATTTAGCGGGAGTAGTAAACAATGAGCAGTTCTTC
D gene: -; V gene: TRBV19; J gene: TRBJ2-1; clone size: few; CDR3 protein: CASSILVVAGRAHNEQFF; CDR3 DNA: TGTGCCAGTAGTATATTGGTTGTGGCGGGAAGGGCCCACAATGAGCAGTTCTTC
D gene: -; V gene: TRBV18; J gene: TRBJ1-1; clone size: -; CDR3 protein: CASSPKLMGGMNTEAFF; CDR3 DNA: TGTGCCAGCTCACCGAAGCTCATGGGGGGAATGAACACTGAAGCTTTCTTT
D gene: -; V gene: TRBV2; J gene: TRBJ2-7; clone size: -; CDR3 protein: CASSQYEQYF; CDR3 DNA: TGTGCCAGCAGCCAATACGAGCAGTACTTC
D gene: -; V gene: TRBV11-2; J gene: TRBJ2-7; clone size: -; CDR3 protein: CASSLFGGSDEQYF; CDR3 DNA: TGTGCCAGCAGCTTATTCGGAGGGAGTGACGAGCAGTACTTC
D gene: TRBD2; V gene: TRBV6-5; J gene: TRBJ2-5; clone size: -; CDR3 protein: CASIAAGAETQYF; CDR3 DNA: TGTGCCAGCATTGCAGCGGGGGCAGAGACCCAGTACTTC
D gene: -; V gene: TRBV2; J gene: TRBJ2-7; clone size: -; CDR3 protein: CASTDDGRYNEQYF; CDR3 DNA: TGTGCCAGCACGGATGACGGGAGATATAACGAGCAGTACTTC
D gene: TRBD2; V gene: TRBV7-9; J gene: TRBJ2-6; clone size: -; CDR3 protein: CASSSGGPVSGANVLTF; CDR3 DNA: TGTGCCAGCAGCTCGGGGGGGCCGGTCTCTGGGGCCAACGTCCTGACTTTC
D gene: TRBD2; V gene: TRBV25-1; J gene: TRBJ2-1; clone size: once; CDR3 protein: CASSASSGGLQQFF; CDR3 DNA: TGTGCCAGCAGTGCCTCTAGCGGGGGCTTGCAGCAGTTCTTC
D gene: -; V gene: TRBV19; J gene: TRBJ2-3; clone size: -; CDR3 protein: CASSRLDTDTQYF; CDR3 DNA: TGTGCCAGTAGTAGACTAGACACAGATACGCAGTATTTT
D gene: -; V gene: TRBV6-1; J gene: TRBJ1-5; clone size: -; CDR3 protein: CASSELGGGLNQPQHF; CDR3 DNA: TGTGCCAGCAGTGAATTGGGAGGGGGACTCAATCAGCCCCAGCATTTT
D gene: -; V gene: TRBV27; J gene: TRBJ1-2; clone size: -; CDR3 protein: CASSLTGSNYGYTF; CDR3 DNA: TGTGCCAGCAGTTTAACAGGGTCTAACTATGGCTACACCTTC
D gene: -; V gene: TRBV4-3; J gene: TRBJ1-1; clone size: -; CDR3 protein: CASSQGRAGEAFF; CDR3 DNA: TGCGCCAGCAGCCAAGGCAGAGCGGGTGAAGCTTTCTTT
D gene: TRBD2; V gene: TRBV5-1; J gene: TRBJ2-2; clone size: -; CDR3 protein: CASYSSSIAGANTGELFF; CDR3 DNA: TGCGCCAGTTACAGCTCTTCCATAGCGGGGGCCAACACCGGGGAGCTGTTTTTT
D gene: -; V gene: TRBV2; J gene: TRBJ1-2; clone size: few; CDR3 protein: CASSDREEGYGYTF; CDR3 DNA: TGTGCCAGCAGTGACCGGGAGGAGGGCTATGGCTACACCTTC
D gene: -; V gene: TRBV6-5; J gene: TRBJ2-1; clone size: -; CDR3 protein: CASSARGGGLGEQFF; CDR3 DNA: TGTGCCAGCAGTGCCCGCGGAGGGGGCCTAGGTGAGCAGTTCTTC
D gene: TRBD2; V gene: TRBV29-1; J gene: TRBJ2-1; clone size: -; CDR3 protein: CSEQRRTSGMYNEQFF; CDR3 DNA: TGCAGCGAGCAAAGACGGACTAGCGGGATGTACAATGAGCAGTTCTTC
D gene: TRBD1; V gene: TRBV9; J gene: TRBJ1-6; clone size: -; CDR3 protein: CASSRQGNNSPLHF; CDR3 DNA: TGTGCCAGCAGCAGACAGGGAAATAATTCACCCCTCCACTTT
D gene: TRBD2; V gene: TRBV19; J gene: TRBJ2-7; clone size: -; CDR3 protein: CASSTSSGRTSYEQYF; CDR3 DNA: TGTGCCAGTAGTACGTCTAGCGGGAGAACCTCCTACGAGCAGTACTTC
D gene: TRBD2; V gene: TRBV5-4; J gene: TRBJ2-7; clone size: -; CDR3 protein: CASSFDLAGGAYEQYF; CDR3 DNA: TGTGCCAGCAGCTTTGATCTAGCGGGAGGGGCCTACGAGCAGTACTTC
D gene: -; V gene: TRBV7-8; J gene: TRBJ1-5; clone size: -; CDR3 protein: CASSLGQMQPQHF; CDR3 DNA: TGTGCCAGCAGCTTAGGTCAGATGCAGCCCCAGCATTTT
D gene: -; V gene: TRBV7-9; J gene: TRBJ2-4; clone size: -; CDR3 protein: CASSEGNIQYF; CDR3 DNA: TGTGCCAGCAGCGAGGGTAACATTCAGTACTTC